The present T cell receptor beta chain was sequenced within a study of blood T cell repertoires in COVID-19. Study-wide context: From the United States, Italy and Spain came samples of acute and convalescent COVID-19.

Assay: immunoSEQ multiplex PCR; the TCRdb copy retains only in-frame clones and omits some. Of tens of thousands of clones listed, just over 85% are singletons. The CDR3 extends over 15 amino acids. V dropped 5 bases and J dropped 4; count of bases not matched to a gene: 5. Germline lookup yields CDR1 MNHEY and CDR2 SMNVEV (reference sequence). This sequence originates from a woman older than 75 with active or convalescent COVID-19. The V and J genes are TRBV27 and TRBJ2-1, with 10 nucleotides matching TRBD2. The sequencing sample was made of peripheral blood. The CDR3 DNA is TGTGCCAGCAGTCCCACTAGCGGGATATACAATGAGCAGTTCTTC. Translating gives CASSPTSGIYNEQFF.